This TCR beta chain was found in a study of memory CD4+ T cells and cytomegalovirus serostatus. Regarding the study as a whole: About 40% of the roughly 150 known CMV-associated TCRbeta sequences appeared in CD4+ memory. Repertoires predicted CMV serostatus with median bootstrapped AUC of 0.95.

Profiling relied on immunoSEQ multiplex PCR, and the TCRdb table lists in-frame clones only, not all of them. This table holds some 67,000 clones, about 78% found once. Germline assignment: CDR1 KGHSH and CDR2 LQKENI. The CDR3 spans 12 residues. The J segment lost 9 bases and the V segment lost 3 bases, leaving 2 bases of the junction unmatched. Single viable CD3+CD4+CD8-CD45RO+ cells were sorted as the memory CD4+ T cells. This clone has just one count. Its antigen is undetermined. The TCR was taken from an adult in good health and CMV-seropositive. Sequencing was carried out using memory CD4+ T cells from blood. The chain recombines TRBV18 with TRBJ2-1; 7 bases are a match to TRBD1. CDR3 bases: TGTGCCAGCTCACCCGACAGGGCTGAGCAGTTCTTC. Its protein is CASSPDRAEQFF.